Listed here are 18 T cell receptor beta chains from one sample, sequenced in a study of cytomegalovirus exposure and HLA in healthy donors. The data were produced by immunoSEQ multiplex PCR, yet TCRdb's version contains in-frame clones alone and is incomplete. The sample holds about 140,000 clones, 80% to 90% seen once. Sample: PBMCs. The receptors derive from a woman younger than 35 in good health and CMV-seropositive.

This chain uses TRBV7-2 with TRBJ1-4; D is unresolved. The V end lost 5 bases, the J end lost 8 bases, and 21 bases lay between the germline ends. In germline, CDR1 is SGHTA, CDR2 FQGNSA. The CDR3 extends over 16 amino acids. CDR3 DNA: TGTGCCAGCAGCCCAGGAGGAACCAGCGATTGGGAAAAACTGTTTTTT. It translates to CASSPGGTSDWEKLFF. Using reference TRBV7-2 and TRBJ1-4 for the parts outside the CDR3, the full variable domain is GAGVSQSPSNKVTEKGKDVELRCDPISGHTALYWYRQSLGQGLEFLIYFQGNSAPDKSGLPSDRFSAERTGGSVSTLTIQRTQQEDSAVYLCASSPGGTSDWEKLFFGSGTQLSVL.

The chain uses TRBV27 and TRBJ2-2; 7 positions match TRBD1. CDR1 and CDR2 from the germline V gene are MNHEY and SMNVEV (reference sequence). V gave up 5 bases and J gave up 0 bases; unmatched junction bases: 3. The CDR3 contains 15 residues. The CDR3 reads CASSVGQANTGELFF. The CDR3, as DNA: TGTGCCAGCAGTGTCGGACAGGCGAACACCGGGGAGCTGTTTTTT.

CDR3 protein: CASSWGQGRSPLHF. DNA for the CDR3: TGTGCCAGCAGCTGGGGGCAGGGACGCTCACCCCTCCACTTT. The gene calls are TRBV7-8 and TRBJ1-6; D may be TRBD1 (6 bases). Trimming took 4 bases from V and 10 from J, leaving 14 bases between them. The CDR3 is made up of 14 amino acids. The germline V gene has CDR1 SGHVS and CDR2 FQNEAQ.

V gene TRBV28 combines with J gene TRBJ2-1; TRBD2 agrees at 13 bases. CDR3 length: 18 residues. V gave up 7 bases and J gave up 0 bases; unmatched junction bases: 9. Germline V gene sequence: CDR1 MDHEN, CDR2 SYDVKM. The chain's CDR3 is CASTLGLAGESSYNEQFF. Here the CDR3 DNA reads TGTGCCAGCACCCTCGGACTAGCGGGGGAGAGCTCCTACAATGAGCAGTTCTTC.

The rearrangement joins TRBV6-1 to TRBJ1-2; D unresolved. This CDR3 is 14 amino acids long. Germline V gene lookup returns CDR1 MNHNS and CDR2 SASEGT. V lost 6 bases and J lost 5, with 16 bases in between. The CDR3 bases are TGTGCCAGCAGCCCAGAGGCCGTACGATATGGCTACACCTTC. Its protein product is CASSPEAVRYGYTF.

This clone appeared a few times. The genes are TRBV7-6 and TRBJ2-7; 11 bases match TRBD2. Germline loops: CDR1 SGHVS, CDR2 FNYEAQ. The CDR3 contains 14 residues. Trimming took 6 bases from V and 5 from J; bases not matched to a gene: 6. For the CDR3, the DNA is TGTGCCAGCAGTGGACCGGGACTAGCGGACGAGCAGTACTTC. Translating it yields CASSGPGLADEQYF. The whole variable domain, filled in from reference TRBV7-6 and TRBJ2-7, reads GAGVSQSPRYKVTKRGQDVALRCDPISGHVSLYWYRQALGQGPEFLTYFNYEAQQDKSGLPNDRFSAERPEGSISTLTIQRTEQRDSAMYRCASSGPGLADEQYFGPGTRLTVT.

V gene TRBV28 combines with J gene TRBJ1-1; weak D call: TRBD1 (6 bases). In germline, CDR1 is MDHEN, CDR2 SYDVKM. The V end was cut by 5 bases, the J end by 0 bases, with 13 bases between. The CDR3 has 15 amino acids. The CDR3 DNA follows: TGTGCCAGCAGTCCCCCGGGACAATTGAACACTGAAGCTTTCTTT. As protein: CASSPPGQLNTEAFF.

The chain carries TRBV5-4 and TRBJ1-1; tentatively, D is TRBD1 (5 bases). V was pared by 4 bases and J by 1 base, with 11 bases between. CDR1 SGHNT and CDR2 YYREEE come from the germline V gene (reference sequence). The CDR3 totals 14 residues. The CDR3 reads CASSGAPENTEAFF. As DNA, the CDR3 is TGTGCCAGCAGCGGGGCACCGGAGAACACTGAAGCTTTCTTT. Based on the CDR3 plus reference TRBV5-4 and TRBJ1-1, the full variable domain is ETGVTQSPTHLIKTRGQQVTLRCSSQSGHNTVSWYQQALGQGPQFIFQYYREEENGRGNFPPRFSGLQFPNYSSELNVNALELDDSALYLCASSGAPENTEAFFGQGTRLTVV.

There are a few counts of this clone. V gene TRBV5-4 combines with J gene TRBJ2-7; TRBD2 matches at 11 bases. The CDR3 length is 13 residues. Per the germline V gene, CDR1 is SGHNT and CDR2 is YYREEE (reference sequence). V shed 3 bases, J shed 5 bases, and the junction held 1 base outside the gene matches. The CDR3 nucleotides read TGTGCCAGCAGCTCGGGACTAGCGGACGAGCAGTACTTC. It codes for CASSSGLADEQYF.

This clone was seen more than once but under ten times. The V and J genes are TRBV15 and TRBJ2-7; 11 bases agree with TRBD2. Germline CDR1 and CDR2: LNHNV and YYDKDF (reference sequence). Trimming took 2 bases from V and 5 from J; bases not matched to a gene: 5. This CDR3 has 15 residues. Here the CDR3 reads CATSRLAGGPNEQYF. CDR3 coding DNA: TGTGCCACCAGCAGATTAGCGGGAGGGCCTAACGAGCAGTACTTC.

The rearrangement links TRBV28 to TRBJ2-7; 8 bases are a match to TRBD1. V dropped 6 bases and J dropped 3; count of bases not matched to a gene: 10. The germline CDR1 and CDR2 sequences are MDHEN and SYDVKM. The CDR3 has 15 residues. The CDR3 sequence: CASRHTGGALYEQYF. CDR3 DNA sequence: TGTGCCAGCAGACATACAGGGGGAGCGCTCTACGAGCAGTACTTC.

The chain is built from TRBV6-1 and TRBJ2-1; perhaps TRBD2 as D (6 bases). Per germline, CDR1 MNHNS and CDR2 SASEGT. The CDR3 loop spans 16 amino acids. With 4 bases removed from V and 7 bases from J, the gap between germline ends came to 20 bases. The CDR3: CASSGERGPGDNEQFF. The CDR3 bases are TGTGCCAGCAGTGGAGAGAGGGGCCCGGGAGATAATGAGCAGTTCTTC.

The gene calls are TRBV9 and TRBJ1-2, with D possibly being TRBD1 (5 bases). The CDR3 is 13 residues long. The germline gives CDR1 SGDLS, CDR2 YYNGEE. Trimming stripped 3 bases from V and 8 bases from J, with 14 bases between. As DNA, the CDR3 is TGTGCCAGCAGCGGGAGACAGATTGCCGGCTACACCTTC. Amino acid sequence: CASSGRQIAGYTF.

CDR3 bases: TGCGCCAGCAGCTTCCAGGGACTAAGGGCAGAGGATACGCAGTATTTT. Its protein product is CASSFQGLRAEDTQYF. The rearrangement links TRBV5-1 to TRBJ2-3; 7 bases line up with TRBD2. The V gene end was trimmed by 2 bases and the J gene end by 6 bases; junction bases not matched to a gene: 12. Germline CDR1 is SGHRS and CDR2 is YFSETQ. This CDR3 is 16 amino acids long.

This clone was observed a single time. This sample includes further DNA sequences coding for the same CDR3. CDR3 sequence reads: CASSLGQGGTDTQYF. CDR3 DNA: TGTGCCAGCAGCTTGGGGCAGGGCGGCACAGATACGCAGTATTTT. J is TRBJ2-3 and V is TRBV7-9, with D maybe TRBD1 (5 bases). V dropped 3 bases and J dropped 1 base, with 11 bases sitting between them. The CDR3 is 15 amino acids. Germline CDR1 SEHNR, CDR2 FQNEAQ (reference sequence).

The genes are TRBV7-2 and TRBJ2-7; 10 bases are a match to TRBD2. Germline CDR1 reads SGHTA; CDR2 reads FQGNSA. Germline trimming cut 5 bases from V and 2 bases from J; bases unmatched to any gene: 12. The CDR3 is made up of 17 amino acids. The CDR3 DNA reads TGTGCCAGCAGCCCGCTTAGCGGGGGGCGCTCTACCTACGAGCAGTACTTC. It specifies CASSPLSGGRSTYEQYF.

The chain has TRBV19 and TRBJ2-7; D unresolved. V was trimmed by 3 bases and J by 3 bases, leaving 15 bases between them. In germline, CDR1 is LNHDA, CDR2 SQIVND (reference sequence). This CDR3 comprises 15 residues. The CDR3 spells CASSIRRNSNYEQYF. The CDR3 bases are TGTGCCAGTAGTATCCGGCGTAACAGCAACTACGAGCAGTACTTC.

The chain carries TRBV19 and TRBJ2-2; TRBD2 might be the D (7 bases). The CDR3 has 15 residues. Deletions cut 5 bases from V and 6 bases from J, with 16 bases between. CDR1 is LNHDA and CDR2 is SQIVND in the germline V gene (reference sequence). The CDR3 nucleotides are TGTGCCAGTAGTTCTAGGGGGGGTTTTTCCGGGGAGCTGTTTTTT. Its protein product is CASSSRGGFSGELFF. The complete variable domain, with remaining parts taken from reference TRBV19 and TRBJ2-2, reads DGGITQSPKYLFRKEGQNVTLSCEQNLNHDAMYWYRQDPGQGLRLIYYSQIVNDFQKGDIAEGYSVSREKKESFPLTVTSAQKNPTAFYLCASSSRGGFSGELFFGEGSRLTVL.